What follows are 19 T cell receptor beta chains derived from one specimen sequenced in a study of beta chain features in type 1 diabetes. Their specific antigens are unknown. Every isolated RNA sample was fully reverse transcribed, so sequencing captured expressed TCRB transcripts. The assay was immunoSEQ multiplex PCR, and TCRdb's table has in-frame clones only and misses some. Here the sample spans hundreds of thousands of clones, around 15% being singletons. The study's findings and limits: There was a moderate but significant shortening of TCRB CDR3s in all four CD4+ subsets of Type 1 diabetes patients.

Sequencing input: naive CD4+ T cells from blood. Receptors were obtained from a man aged 18 to 35 with type 1 diabetes.

The chain is built from TRBV20-1 and TRBJ2-7; no clear D gene. CDR1 DFQATT and CDR2 SNEGSKA come from the germline V gene (reference sequence). V lost 6 bases and J 2 bases, leaving 5 bases between the germline ends. CDR3 length: 10 amino acids. DNA for the CDR3: TGCAGTGCGTATACCTACGAGCAGTACTTC. Residues: CSAYTYEQYF.

The rearrangement joins TRBV28 to TRBJ1-5; possibly TRBD1 for D (5 bases). Germline V gene lookup returns CDR1 MDHEN and CDR2 SYDVKM. The V gene lost 6 bases and the J gene lost 4 bases, with 16 bases spanning the gap. The CDR3 contains 15 residues. The CDR3 is CASSSGGVDNQPQHF. The CDR3 DNA sequence: TGTGCCAGCAGCTCTGGGGGGGTGGATAATCAGCCCCAGCATTTT.

The chain recombines TRBV19 with TRBJ2-7, with D possibly matching TRBD2 (6 bases). The CDR3 totals 15 residues. The germline V gene encodes CDR1 LNHDA and CDR2 SQIVND (reference sequence). Trimming stripped 3 bases from V and 0 bases from J, with 12 bases between. CDR3 protein: CASSIPGEVSYEQYF. The DNA of the CDR3 is TGTGCCAGTAGTATTCCGGGGGAGGTCTCCTACGAGCAGTACTTC.

This clone turned up a few times. The V call is TRBV27, the J call TRBJ2-3; 8 bases match TRBD2. J lost 4 bases, V lost 6 bases, and 21 bases had no gene match. The CDR3 length is 19 residues. CDR1 and CDR2 from the germline V gene are MNHEY and SMNVEV (reference sequence). The CDR3 DNA reads as TGTGCCAGCAGCCCCGTTGGTGCGGGGGGAATCGGATATCCAGATACGCAGTATTTT. Translating gives CASSPVGAGGIGYPDTQYF.

This clone has more than one count but fewer than ten. V usage is TRBV10-3 and J usage is TRBJ2-3, with 12 bases fitting TRBD2. The ends lost 7 bases at V and 7 bases at J; junction bases unmatched: 9. This CDR3 has 15 amino acids. Germline lookup yields CDR1 ENHRY and CDR2 SYGVKD. The CDR3: CAITDALAGGHTQYF. As DNA, the CDR3 is TGTGCCATCACCGACGCTCTAGCGGGAGGGCATACGCAGTATTTT.

This clone was seen only a few times. The genes are TRBV7-9 and TRBJ2-3; 9 bases fit TRBD1. CDR3 length equals 13 residues. J was trimmed by 5 bases and V by 5 bases; bases with no gene match: 2. Per the germline V gene, CDR1 is SEHNR and CDR2 is FQNEAQ (reference sequence). The CDR3 loop reads CASSRQGGDTQYF. CDR3 nucleotide sequence: TGTGCCAGCAGCCGACAGGGGGGAGATACGCAGTATTTT.

The J gene is TRBJ2-5, the V gene TRBV30; 10 bases match TRBD1. V shed 5 bases, J shed 3 bases, and the junction held 6 bases outside the gene matches. The CDR3 length is 14 residues. In germline, CDR1 is GTSNPN, CDR2 SVGIG (reference sequence). CDR3: CAWFGQGVKETQYF. The DNA for the CDR3 is TGTGCCTGGTTCGGACAGGGGGTGAAAGAGACCCAGTACTTC.

The chain employs TRBV29-1 and TRBJ2-1; tentative D call: TRBD1 (6 bases). With 6 bases removed from V and 5 bases from J, the gap between germline ends came to 20 bases. The CDR3 sequence is 15 residues long. Germline V gene sequence: CDR1 SQVTM, CDR2 ANQGSEA. CDR3 DNA: TGCAGCGTCAGGGGACGGGTCCGAGGGCACAATGAGCAGTTCTTC. Its translation: CSVRGRVRGHNEQFF.

This clone was seen more than once but under ten times. This chain connects TRBV6-1 to TRBJ1-5; the D gene is possibly TRBD1 (6 bases). Looked up from germline, CDR1 is MNHNS and CDR2 is SASEGT. Trimming pared 10 bases from V and 5 bases from J, leaving 12 bases between. The CDR3 loop spans 12 amino acids. The CDR3 region is CAKVAGDQPQHF. CDR3 DNA sequence: TGTGCCAAGGTGGCAGGGGATCAGCCCCAGCATTTT.

This clone was seen a few times. This sequence joins TRBV6-5 and TRBJ2-1, with 8 bases that match TRBD2. CDR3 length equals 15 residues. V was clipped by 2 bases and J by 7 bases; unmatched bases: 7. Germline CDR1 and CDR2: MNHEY and SVGAGI. For the CDR3, the DNA is TGTGCCAGCAGTTACCAGCGGGGGAGGGGAAATGAGCAGTTCTTC. Encoded protein: CASSYQRGRGNEQFF.

This clone was seen a few times. The chain uses TRBV5-1 and TRBJ2-7; D is possibly TRBD1 (6 bases). The CDR3 loop spans 14 amino acids. V was trimmed by 0 bases and J by 3 bases, leaving 10 bases between them. Germline V lookup: CDR1 SGHRS, CDR2 YFSETQ. The CDR3 spells CASSLVAQGYEQYF. The CDR3, as DNA: TGCGCCAGCAGCTTGGTTGCACAGGGCTACGAGCAGTACTTC.

V usage is TRBV28 and J usage is TRBJ1-6, with D maybe TRBD1 (5 bases). The CDR3 is made up of 16 amino acids. V was cut by 7 bases and J by 2 bases, with 15 bases left in between. From germline, CDR1 is MDHEN and CDR2 SYDVKM. The CDR3 bases are TGTGCCAGCACCGGACGGCGAGGGGCCTATAATTCACCCCTCCACTTT. Its protein is CASTGRRGAYNSPLHF.

The rearrangement links TRBV29-1 to TRBJ1-1; no reliable D call. Germline CDR1 is SQVTM and CDR2 is ANQGSEA. The CDR3 covers 13 residues. V was pared by 5 bases and J by 1 base, with 11 bases between. DNA of the CDR3: TGCAGCGTTTGGTCCGACGGGAACACTGAAGCTTTCTTT. Its translation: CSVWSDGNTEAFF. The variable domain in full, completed from reference TRBV29-1 and TRBJ1-1, reads SAVISQKPSRDICQRGTSLTIQCQVDSQVTMMFWYRQQPGQSLTLIATANQGSEATYESGFVIDKFPISRPNLTFSTLTVSNMSPEDSSIYLCSVWSDGNTEAFFGQGTRLTVV.

The V gene is TRBV19, the J gene TRBJ2-5; TRBD2 is a possible D gene (5 bases). This CDR3 contains 15 residues. The germline gives CDR1 LNHDA, CDR2 SQIVND (reference sequence). V lost 3 bases, J lost 4 bases, and 15 bases lay in between. CDR3 DNA: TGTGCCAGTAGTATGGAGGCTAGGCTGCGAGAGACCCAGTACTTC. It codes for CASSMEARLRETQYF.

The rearrangement joins TRBV10-3 to TRBJ2-7; 8 positions agree with TRBD2. With V trimmed by 3 bases and J by 4 bases, 11 bases remained unmatched. CDR1 and CDR2 (germline): ENHRY, SYGVKD. This CDR3 region has 16 residues. The CDR3 nucleotides are TGTGCCATCAGTGAAGAAATGGCGGGGGGCAAATACGAGCAGTACTTC. Residues: CAISEEMAGGKYEQYF.

J is TRBJ2-5 and V is TRBV7-2, with D maybe TRBD1 (5 bases). The CDR3 contains 13 residues. Germline assignment: CDR1 SGHTA and CDR2 FQGNSA. V was cut by 3 bases and J by 2 bases, with 7 bases left in between. CDR3 DNA: TGTGCCAGCAGCTTTCGGACACAAGAGACCCAGTACTTC. The encoded protein is CASSFRTQETQYF. Drawing the rest from reference TRBV7-2 and TRBJ2-5, the complete variable domain is GAGVSQSPSNKVTEKGKDVELRCDPISGHTALYWYRQSLGQGLEFLIYFQGNSAPDKSGLPSDRFSAERTGGSVSTLTIQRTQQEDSAVYLCASSFRTQETQYFGPGTRLLVL.

The chain employs TRBV7-9 and TRBJ1-1; D is perhaps TRBD1 (5 bases). The CDR3 is 14 amino acids. The ends were cut back, 4 bases at V and 4 bases at J, with 13 bases in the middle. Germline-derived CDR1 and CDR2 are SEHNR and FQNEAQ (reference sequence). CDR3: CASSSEEGITEAFF. The DNA for the CDR3 is TGTGCCAGCAGCTCGGAAGAGGGGATCACTGAAGCTTTCTTT.

This chain joins TRBV30 and TRBJ2-1; 8 bases are shared with TRBD2. The length of the CDR3 is 14 residues. The germline V gene encodes CDR1 GTSNPN and CDR2 SVGIG (reference sequence). Unmatched junction bases numbered 8, after V lost 4 bases and J lost 6 bases. The CDR3 region has the DNA TGTGCCTGGAAGGGGACTAGTATGGCCAATGAGCAGTTCTTC. Protein product: CAWKGTSMANEQFF.

This clone occurred a few times. This chain links TRBV5-1 with TRBJ2-1, with TRBD2 identical over 11 bases. The V gene's germline CDR1 is SGHRS and CDR2 YFSETQ. This CDR3 comprises 17 residues. The V segment lost 4 bases and the J segment 2 bases; nucleotides outside the gene matches: 8. As DNA, the CDR3 is TGCGCCAGCAGCCTGACACTAGCGGGAGACCCCTACAATGAGCAGTTCTTC. It specifies CASSLTLAGDPYNEQFF.